A selection of T cell receptor beta chains follows, all from one sample in a study of response to subunit inactivated influenza vaccine. Using its own MiXCR run on the RT-PCR reads, TCRdb lists one record per CDR3 protein. The data contain under 550,000 distinct CDR3 sequences, 7.6% of them singletons. The specimen comprised PBMCs from blood, sampled approximately 25 months after vaccination. All receptors derive from a man between 50 and 69 years old who received an inactivated influenza vaccine. Both conserved end residues are part of each CDR3. D genes are given only for firm matches. Clone size is given for some rows only: seen once, a few or many times, or a class if the clone is expanded.

>TRBJ2-5|few|TRBV20-1|-
TGCAGTGCTGGTCCCACGTCCGGGCAACCCGGTGGAGAGACCCAGTACTTC
CSAGPTSGQPGGETQYF
>TRBJ2-2|-|TRBV6-5|-
TGTGCCAGCAGTTACAGGGTCTCGATAGCCGGGGAGCTGTTTTTT
CASSYRVSIAGELFF
>TRBJ1-2|-|TRBV28|-
TGTGCCAGCAGTCCCTGGACGGGAGGCTACACCTTC
CASSPWTGGYTF
>TRBJ2-3|few|TRBV11-2|TRBD2
TGTGCCAGCAGCCCCACTGAGGGCCAGGGGACTAGATCGCAGTATTTT
CASSPTEGQGTRSQYF
>TRBJ1-1|-|TRBV4-3|-
TGCGCCAGCAGCCAAGAACCGGGACCGAGCTTGAAGGGCACTGAAGCTTTCTTT
CASSQEPGPSLKGTEAFF
>TRBJ2-5|many|TRBV3-1|-
TGTGCCAGCAGCCACCGACAGAACCAAGAGACCCAGTACTTC
CASSHRQNQETQYF
>TRBJ2-3|-|TRBV5-6|TRBD2
TGTGCCAGCAGCTTGGAACGGGACTACGCGACAGATACGCAGTATTTT
CASSLERDYATDTQYF
>TRBJ2-1|many|TRBV12-3/TRBV12-4|TRBD1
TGTGCCAGCAGCGCGGGACAGGGCTACAATGAGCAGTTCTTC
CASSAGQGYNEQFF
>TRBJ2-3|few|TRBV7-9|-
TGTGCCAGCAGCTTAGGGGAGCGGAACACAGATACGCAGTATTTT
CASSLGERNTDTQYF
>TRBJ1-3|many|TRBV7-9|-
TGTGCCAGCAGCTTAGATCGAAACTATCCCTCTGGAAACACCATATATTTT
CASSLDRNYPSGNTIYF
>TRBJ2-7|many|TRBV11-2|-
TGTGCCAGCAGCTTAGATGACAGCTACGAGCAGTACTTC
CASSLDDSYEQYF
>TRBJ2-5|few|TRBV12-3/TRBV12-4|TRBD1
TGTGCCAGCAGGGCCGGGACAGGGAAAGAGACCCAGTACTTC
CASRAGTGKETQYF
>TRBJ1-2|-|TRBV4-3|TRBD1
TGCGCCAGCAGCCAAGGACAGGGGGCCGTCTATGGCTACACCTTC
CASSQGQGAVYGYTF
>TRBJ2-1|few|TRBV20-1|-
TGCAGTGCTCCCCTGGGCGGGGCCTACAATGAGCAGTTCTTC
CSAPLGGAYNEQFF
>TRBJ1-3|many|TRBV7-2|TRBD1
TGTGCCAGCAGCCGGGGACAGGGAGGTGGTAACACCATATATTTT
CASSRGQGGGNTIYF
>TRBJ1-1|-|TRBV27|TRBD1
TGTGCCAGCAGTCCGCGGAGACAGGGAAGGGACACTGAAGCTTTCTTT
CASSPRRQGRDTEAFF
>TRBJ2-7|-|TRBV5-1|TRBD1
TGCGCCAGCAGCTTGGGACAGGGGGTTAACTACGAGCAGTACTTC
CASSLGQGVNYEQYF
>TRBJ2-7|-|TRBV12-3/TRBV12-4|TRBD2
TGTGCCAGCACTTTAGTACTAGCGGGAGTCCACGAGCAGTACTTC
CASTLVLAGVHEQYF
>TRBJ2-7|-|TRBV3-1|-
TGTGCCAGCAGCCAAGATGGGTTCTCCTACGAGCAGTACTTC
CASSQDGFSYEQYF
>TRBJ1-1|-|TRBV12-3/TRBV12-4|-
TGTGCCAGCAGTAGGGGTCTCTCTGAAGCTTTCTTT
CASSRGLSEAFF
>TRBJ1-1|few|TRBV6-1|-
TGTGCCAGCAGTGGGGACCTATACACTGAAGCTTTCTTT
CASSGDLYTEAFF
>TRBJ2-3|few|TRBV9|TRBD2
TGTGCCAGCAGCGTAGAGGGCGGGAGAATGAATACGCAGTATTTT
CASSVEGGRMNTQYF
>TRBJ2-1|many|TRBV2|-
TGTGCCAGCACCCTAAGCGTGGGCCACAATGAGCAGTTCTTC
CASTLSVGHNEQFF